A single sample gave rise to the 28 T cell receptor beta chains below, sequenced in a study of blood T cell repertoires in COVID-19. Profiling relied on immunoSEQ multiplex PCR, and the TCRdb table lists in-frame clones only, not all of them. The sample consists of about 220,000 clones, around 82% of them appearing once. Sequencing used PBMCs or T cells enriched from blood (not recorded which). All receptors derive from a woman aged 50 to 60 who had been exposed to COVID-19.

This chain joins TRBV4-1 and TRBJ2-1, with a tentative D call TRBD2 (5 bases). CDR1 is MGHRA, CDR2 YSYEKL, per germline. Trimming pared 4 bases from V and 0 bases from J, leaving 13 bases between. This CDR3 is 16 amino acids long. For the CDR3, the DNA is TGCGCCAGCAGCCTCACGGTGGGGAGCTCCTACAATGAGCAGTTCTTC. It codes for CASSLTVGSSYNEQFF.

V is TRBV7-9 and J is TRBJ1-2; D may be TRBD1 (6 bases). The V end was cut by 5 bases, the J end by 7 bases, with 23 bases between. Looked up from germline, CDR1 is SEHNR and CDR2 is FQNEAQ (reference sequence). There are 16 residues in the CDR3. CDR3 DNA sequence: TGTGCCAGCAGCCAACAACAGGGATTAGGTGGCAGTGGCTACACCTTC. Its translation is CASSQQQGLGGSGYTF.

This sequence joins TRBV29-1 and TRBJ2-4; D perhaps matches TRBD1 (5 bases). There are 14 residues in the CDR3. Germline assignment: CDR1 SQVTM and CDR2 ANQGSEA. V shed 5 bases and J shed 3 bases, with 14 bases lying between them. CDR3 loop: CSVKAGLDKNIQYF. CDR3 DNA sequence: TGCAGCGTTAAGGCAGGGCTTGACAAAAACATTCAGTACTTC.

The V and J genes are TRBV6-5 and TRBJ2-2; the match to TRBD2 covers 9 bases. Germline CDR1 MNHEY, CDR2 SVGAGI. The CDR3 length is 15 residues. J gave up 1 base and V 6 bases, and 3 bases lay outside the gene matches. For the CDR3, the DNA is TGTGCCAGCAGACAAGCGGGGGGGAACACCGGGGAGCTGTTTTTT. Its translation: CASRQAGGNTGELFF.

The chain uses TRBV4-1 and TRBJ1-2, with D maybe TRBD1 (5 bases). The germline V gene encodes CDR1 MGHRA and CDR2 YSYEKL. The CDR3 is 15 amino acids. V was cut by 0 bases and J by 3 bases, with 11 bases left in between. The CDR3 region is CASSQDSTGDYGYTF. As DNA, the CDR3 is TGCGCCAGCAGCCAAGATTCTACAGGCGACTATGGCTACACCTTC.

The chain joins TRBV5-1 to TRBJ2-2, with 9 bases fitting TRBD1. CDR3 length equals 15 residues. The germline CDR1 and CDR2 sequences are SGHRS and YFSETQ. V was clipped by 2 bases and J by 7 bases; unmatched bases: 6. CDR3 sequence: CASSFSQGAIGELFF. DNA of the CDR3: TGCGCCAGCAGCTTCTCACAGGGGGCGATCGGGGAGCTGTTTTTT.

The chain uses TRBV7-9 and TRBJ1-1, with D unresolved. This CDR3 comprises 16 residues. Trimming took off 8 bases at V and 0 bases at J, with 19 bases between the two ends. Germline CDR1 and CDR2: SEHNR and FQNEAQ (reference sequence). The DNA for the CDR3 is TGTGCCAGCGAAGGCGGGCAGCTTCCTATGAACACTGAAGCTTTCTTT. Translated, it gives CASEGGQLPMNTEAFF.

This clone was observed a few times. The chain is built from TRBV2 and TRBJ2-4, with 9 bases lining up with TRBD1. The J segment lost 4 bases and the V segment lost 2 bases, leaving 12 bases of the junction unmatched. The length of the CDR3 is 18 residues. Germline V gene data show CDR1 as SNHLY and CDR2 as FYNNEI. The CDR3 loop reads CASSERTGANSGKNIQYF. The DNA of the CDR3 is TGTGCCAGCAGTGAAAGGACAGGGGCTAACTCGGGTAAAAACATTCAGTACTTC.

The rearrangement joins TRBV3-1 (or the pseudogene TRBV3-2) to TRBJ2-5; D unresolved. Deletions cut 0 bases from V and 4 bases from J, with 3 bases between. CDR1 LGHDT and CDR2 YNNKEL come from the germline V gene (reference sequence). There are 12 residues in the CDR3. DNA of the CDR3: TGTGCCAGCAGCCAAGACGGAGAGACCCAGTACTTC. Translated, it gives CASSQDGETQYF.

This clone was detected only a few times. This sequence joins TRBV29-1 and TRBJ1-4, with 9 bases that match TRBD1. The germline CDR1 and CDR2 sequences are SQVTM and ANQGSEA. CDR3 length: 16 residues. With 4 bases clipped from V and 3 bases from J, the junction kept 9 bases outside the gene matches. The CDR3 sequence is CSVAPGTGMANEKLFF. CDR3 nucleotide sequence: TGCAGCGTTGCACCTGGGACAGGGATGGCTAATGAAAAACTGTTTTTT. Filled out from reference TRBV29-1 and TRBJ1-4, the complete variable domain reads SAVISQKPSRDICQRGTSLTIQCQVDSQVTMMFWYRQQPGQSLTLIATANQGSEATYESGFVIDKFPISRPNLTFSTLTVSNMSPEDSSIYLCSVAPGTGMANEKLFFGSGTQLSVL.

The chain links TRBV6-2 or TRBV6-3 to TRBJ1-2; D not resolved. CDR1 is MNHEY, CDR2 SVGEGT, per germline. Trimming pared 2 bases from V and 4 bases from J, leaving 14 bases between. This CDR3 contains 15 residues. The chain's CDR3 is CASSYLGRFLYGYTF. The CDR3 nucleotides are TGTGCCAGCAGTTACCTAGGCAGATTCCTCTATGGCTACACCTTC.

The chain carries TRBV13 and TRBJ1-5; a possible D gene is TRBD1 (5 bases). The CDR3 contains 13 residues. Germline V lookup: CDR1 PRHDT, CDR2 FYEKMQ (reference sequence). V was trimmed by 6 bases and J by 4 bases, leaving 10 bases between them. CDR3 sequence reads: CASSPDRNQPQHF. The CDR3 nucleotides read TGTGCCAGCAGTCCCGACAGAAATCAGCCCCAGCATTTT.

The chain joins TRBV2 to TRBJ2-7, with TRBD2 matching 11 bases. Per the germline V gene, CDR1 is SNHLY and CDR2 is FYNNEI. The CDR3 spans 15 residues. Trimming at V came to 6 bases and at J to 3 bases, leaving 7 bases not matched to a gene. The CDR3 spells CASREGLAAIYEQYF. The CDR3 bases are TGTGCCAGCAGGGAGGGACTAGCGGCGATCTACGAGCAGTACTTC. Filled out from reference TRBV2 and TRBJ2-7, the complete variable domain reads EPEVTQTPSHQVTQMGQEVILRCVPISNHLYFYWYRQILGQKVEFLVSFYNNEISEKSEIFDDQFSVERPDGSNFTLKIRSTKLEDSAMYFCASREGLAAIYEQYFGPGTRLTVT.

The CDR3 is CASSSQGYTEAFF. The CDR3 bases are TGTGCCAGCAGCTCACAGGGGTACACTGAAGCTTTCTTT. The chain is built from TRBV5-4 and TRBJ1-1; TRBD1 aligns across 7 bases. Germline V lookup: CDR1 SGHNT, CDR2 YYREEE (reference sequence). The CDR3 extends over 13 amino acids. Trimming cost V 3 bases and J 3 bases; bases outside gene matches: 2.

The sample holds one count of this clone. The rearrangement uses TRBV18 and TRBJ1-3, with 8 nucleotides matching TRBD1. The CDR3 has 16 residues. Trimming removed 3 bases from V and 4 bases from J; junction bases left unmatched: 8. Germline CDR1 and CDR2: KGHSH and LQKENI. The CDR3 region is CASSPVGQGTGNTIYF. CDR3 nucleotide sequence: TGTGCCAGCTCACCGGTTGGACAGGGAACAGGAAACACCATATATTTT. The variable domain in full, completed from reference TRBV18 and TRBJ1-3, reads NAGVMQNPRHLVRRRGQEARLRCSPMKGHSHVYWYRQLPEEGLKFMVYLQKENIIDESGMPKERFSAEFPKEGPSILRIQQVVRGDSAAYFCASSPVGQGTGNTIYFGEGSWLTVV.

The chain employs TRBV7-7 and TRBJ2-5; 16 bases agree with TRBD2. After removal of 5 bases from V and 11 bases from J, the junction contained 11 bases not matched to a gene. Germline V gives CDR1 SSHAT, CDR2 FNYEAQ (reference sequence). This CDR3 spans 16 amino acids. Written as DNA, the CDR3 is TGTGCCAGCAGCAGAGAAAGGGGACTAGCGGGGGGGCCGCAGTACTTC. Its translation: CASSRERGLAGGPQYF. The complete variable domain, with remaining parts taken from reference TRBV7-7 and TRBJ2-5, reads GAGVSQSPRYKVTKRGQDVTLRCDPISSHATLYWYQQALGQGPEFLTYFNYEAQPDKSGLPSDRFSAERPEGSISTLTIQRTEQRDSAMYRCASSRERGLAGGPQYFGPGTRLLVL.

This chain joins TRBV10-1 and TRBJ1-1, with D unresolved. The CDR3 loop spans 15 amino acids. Germline values: CDR1 WNHNN, CDR2 SYGVQD (reference sequence). V was pared by 0 bases and J by 5 bases, with 13 bases between. DNA of the CDR3: TGCGCCAGCAGTGAGTCGAGAGGGTCGGGGACTGAAGCTTTCTTT. Amino acid sequence: CASSESRGSGTEAFF.

The chain employs TRBV19 and TRBJ1-2; TRBD1 agrees at 12 bases. This CDR3 has 17 residues. J lost 7 bases, V lost 2 bases, and 11 bases had no gene match. Germline V lookup: CDR1 LNHDA, CDR2 SQIVND (reference sequence). CDR3 protein: CASSIRGQGALVRGYTF. The CDR3 bases are TGTGCCAGTAGTATACGGGGACAGGGGGCGCTAGTTCGTGGCTACACCTTC. The variable domain in full, with the rest retrieved from reference TRBV19 and TRBJ1-2, is DGGITQSPKYLFRKEGQNVTLSCEQNLNHDAMYWYRQDPGQGLRLIYYSQIVNDFQKGDIAEGYSVSREKKESFPLTVTSAQKNPTAFYLCASSIRGQGALVRGYTFGSGTRLTVV.

The chain links TRBV6-6 to TRBJ1-2; no clear D gene. This CDR3 has 12 amino acids. Germline V gene sequence: CDR1 MNHNY, CDR2 SVGAGI (reference sequence). V was pared by 8 bases and J by 4 bases, with 11 bases between. CDR3 sequence reads: CASSEEAYGYTF. The CDR3 coding sequence is TGTGCCAGCTCGGAGGAGGCCTATGGCTACACCTTC.

The rearrangement uses TRBV7-9 and TRBJ1-2; TRBD1 matches 9 bases. There are 14 residues in the CDR3. Germline assignment: CDR1 SEHNR and CDR2 FQNEAQ (reference sequence). V shed 4 bases, J shed 8 bases, and the junction held 8 bases outside the gene matches. The CDR3 region is CASSSLQGARGYTF. In nucleotides, the CDR3 is TGTGCCAGCAGCTCTCTACAGGGGGCGCGGGGCTACACCTTC.

This clone was found once. The genes are TRBV9 and TRBJ2-5; 8 bases align to TRBD2. Germline trimming cut 3 bases from V and 2 bases from J; bases unmatched to any gene: 3. The CDR3 is 14 amino acids. In germline, CDR1 is SGDLS, CDR2 YYNGEE. CDR3 nucleotide sequence: TGTGCCAGCAGCGCAGCGGGGGCTCAAGAGACCCAGTACTTC. It encodes CASSAAGAQETQYF.

This clone was detected only once. The chain joins TRBV29-1 to TRBJ2-1; 8 bases agree with TRBD2. This CDR3 has 17 residues. The V and J ends lost 0 bases and 4 bases, in that order; junction bases with no gene match: 11. In germline, CDR1 is SQVTM, CDR2 ANQGSEA. CDR3 region: CSVEDQPSGGLYNEQFF. For the CDR3, the DNA is TGCAGCGTTGAAGATCAGCCGAGCGGGGGACTATACAATGAGCAGTTCTTC.

The chain couples TRBV6-1 to TRBJ1-5, with D unresolved. Deletions cut 1 base from V and 6 bases from J, with 10 bases between. Germline lookup yields CDR1 MNHNS and CDR2 SASEGT. The CDR3 has 14 residues. The CDR3 region is CASSEVSTVQPQHF. Here the CDR3 DNA reads TGTGCCAGCAGTGAAGTGTCAACGGTTCAGCCCCAGCATTTT.

The chain is built from TRBV4-1 and TRBJ1-2; 7 nucleotides match TRBD1. V lost 1 base and J lost 6; bases outside the gene matches: 11. Germline loops: CDR1 MGHRA, CDR2 YSYEKL. This CDR3 spans 16 amino acids. CDR3 residues: CASSQGANGQADGYTF. CDR3 coding DNA: TGCGCCAGCAGCCAAGGAGCCAACGGACAGGCGGATGGCTACACCTTC.

The V gene is TRBV12-3 or TRBV12-4, the J gene TRBJ2-7; tentatively, D is TRBD2 (6 bases). CDR3 size: 13 residues. V was clipped by 3 bases and J by 2 bases, with 8 bases between them. CDR3 coding DNA: TGTGCCAGCAGTTTTAGCGGAGCCTACGAGCAGTACTTC. This translates into CASSFSGAYEQYF.

This rearrangement joins TRBV6-1 to TRBJ1-2; tentatively, D is TRBD1 (5 bases). CDR1 and CDR2 (germline): MNHNS, SASEGT. CDR3 size: 13 residues. Trimming took off 2 bases at V and 4 bases at J, with 8 bases between the two ends. The CDR3 nucleotides are TGTGCCAGCAGTGAATCAGGGCCCTATGGCTACACCTTC. It translates to CASSESGPYGYTF.

This clone turned up a few times. CDR3: CASRGTQETQYF. DNA of the CDR3: TGTGCCAGTAGAGGGACTCAAGAGACCCAGTACTTC. The V gene is TRBV19, the J gene TRBJ2-5, with D perhaps matching TRBD2 (6 bases). V lost 6 bases to trimming and J lost 2 bases, with 7 bases between them. The CDR3 loop spans 12 amino acids. Germline CDR1 reads LNHDA; CDR2 reads SQIVND (reference sequence).

This chain uses TRBV6-4 with TRBJ2-3, with 12 bases fitting TRBD1. Germline trimming cut 2 bases from V and 4 bases from J; bases unmatched to any gene: 1. The germline CDR1 and CDR2 sequences are MRHNA and SNTAGT. CDR3 length: 15 amino acids. DNA of the CDR3: TGTGCCAGCAGTGACGGGACAGGGGGCCCAGATACGCAGTATTTT. It encodes CASSDGTGGPDTQYF.